This passage covers 29 T cell receptor beta chains from one sample sequenced in a study of blood T cell repertoires in COVID-19 (TCRdb year 2020). The method was the immunoSEQ multiplex PCR assay. TCRdb re-hosts the immuneACCESS table, in-frame sequences only. Its copies lack some clones; in the studies checked, an unresolved V gene accounts for under half of them, and the cause for the rest is not known. This sample is represented by about 120,000 clones; about four fifths of them were singletons. The ten largest clones add up to roughly 12% of the sample. The specimen was peripheral blood. These receptors all stem from a man aged 55 to 69 with acute or convalescent COVID-19.

V usage is TRBV29-1 and J usage is TRBJ2-5; D is perhaps TRBD2 (6 bases). The CDR3 has 15 amino acids. V lost 6 bases, J lost 2 bases, and 19 bases lay in between. The germline V gene has CDR1 SQVTM and CDR2 ANQGSEA. This CDR3 is CSVAGTGTSQETQYF. CDR3 nucleotides: TGCAGCGTCGCAGGAACCGGGACTTCACAAGAGACCCAGTACTTC.

The chain recombines TRBV7-2 with TRBJ1-5; D uncertain. The CDR3 contains 15 residues. Germline CDR1 SGHTA, CDR2 FQGNSA. Trimming pared 4 bases from V and 0 bases from J, leaving 10 bases between. CDR3 region: CASSWQALSNQPQHF. CDR3 nucleotide sequence: TGTGCCAGCAGCTGGCAGGCGCTTAGCAATCAGCCCCAGCATTTT.

The CDR3 spells CASSPPQGRGEKLFF. In DNA, the CDR3 is TGTGCCAGCTCACCACCGCAGGGGAGGGGTGAAAAACTGTTTTTT. V usage is TRBV18 and J usage is TRBJ1-4; TRBD1 might be the D (6 bases). Trimming took off 0 bases at V and 7 bases at J, with 12 bases between the two ends. Germline loops: CDR1 KGHSH, CDR2 LQKENI. The CDR3 totals 15 residues. Looking up the rest from reference TRBV18 and TRBJ1-4 gives the full variable domain: NAGVMQNPRHLVRRRGQEARLRCSPMKGHSHVYWYRQLPEEGLKFMVYLQKENIIDESGMPKERFSAEFPKEGPSILRIQQVVRGDSAAYFCASSPPQGRGEKLFFGSGTQLSVL.

This clone was detected only once. The chain carries TRBV7-9 and TRBJ2-7, with a possible D match to TRBD2 (7 bases). The CDR3 sequence is 13 residues long. With 10 bases removed from V and 0 bases from J, the gap between germline ends came to 13 bases. The germline V gene encodes CDR1 SEHNR and CDR2 FQNEAQ (reference sequence). Here the CDR3 DNA reads TGTGCCAAAGCGGGGACATACTCCTACGAGCAGTACTTC. Translating gives CAKAGTYSYEQYF.

The chain has TRBV7-2 and TRBJ2-5; D is unclear. The CDR3 loop spans 15 amino acids. The germline CDR1 and CDR2 sequences are SGHTA and FQGNSA. Trimming left V 5 bases short and J 1 base short, with 14 bases between. The CDR3: CASSPWASLQETQYF. In nucleotides, the CDR3 is TGTGCCAGCAGCCCTTGGGCGAGCCTCCAAGAGACCCAGTACTTC. The variable domain in full, completed from reference TRBV7-2 and TRBJ2-5, reads GAGVSQSPSNKVTEKGKDVELRCDPISGHTALYWYRQSLGQGLEFLIYFQGNSAPDKSGLPSDRFSAERTGGSVSTLTIQRTQQEDSAVYLCASSPWASLQETQYFGPGTRLLVL.

This clone is medium-sized (0.01 to 0.1%) by share. The chain couples TRBV6-5 to TRBJ2-5, with TRBD1 as a possible D gene (7 bases). CDR3 length: 14 amino acids. Trimming took off 7 bases at V and 1 base at J, with 13 bases between the two ends. The germline CDR1 and CDR2 sequences are MNHEY and SVGAGI. The CDR3 here is CASTQGGFQETQYF. CDR3 nucleotide sequence: TGTGCCAGCACCCAGGGGGGCTTCCAAGAGACCCAGTACTTC.

This clone was seen more than once but under ten times. The chain uses TRBV29-1 and TRBJ2-1; the D gene is possibly TRBD1 (5 bases). From germline, CDR1 is SQVTM and CDR2 ANQGSEA. V lost 7 bases to trimming and J lost 4 bases, with 11 bases between them. CDR3 size: 12 residues. The CDR3 DNA follows: TGCAGCGACACTGACAGATACAATGAGCAGTTCTTC. Translated, it gives CSDTDRYNEQFF.

The chain's CDR3 is CASSHPELVSYNEQFF. The CDR3, as DNA: TGTGCCAGCAGCCATCCCGAACTAGTCTCCTACAATGAGCAGTTCTTC. The chain uses TRBV4-2 and TRBJ2-1, with TRBD2 as a possible D gene (5 bases). Between the trimmed V and J ends, which lost 3 bases and 0 bases, there was a span of 12 bases. The CDR3 sequence is 16 residues long. Germline CDR1 and CDR2: LGHNA and YNFKEQ.

The chain links TRBV7-6 to TRBJ2-7; TRBD2 might be the D (6 bases). Germline CDR1 reads SGHVS; CDR2 reads FNYEAQ. The CDR3 consists of 15 residues. V was pared by 4 bases and J by 0 bases, with 13 bases between. This CDR3 is CASSSRERASYEQYF. For the CDR3, the DNA is TGTGCCAGCAGCTCCCGGGAGCGGGCCTCCTACGAGCAGTACTTC.

This chain uses TRBV2 with TRBJ2-7, with D perhaps matching TRBD2 (6 bases). The CDR3 has 13 residues. With 3 bases removed from V and 3 bases from J, the gap between germline ends came to 9 bases. Per germline, CDR1 SNHLY and CDR2 FYNNEI. The CDR3 here is CASSDVGGYEQYF. The CDR3 DNA reads TGTGCCAGCAGTGACGTCGGGGGCTACGAGCAGTACTTC.

In this sample, this clone turned up once. The chain couples TRBV7-2 to TRBJ2-2; TRBD2 matches 12 bases. The germline V gene encodes CDR1 SGHTA and CDR2 FQGNSA. This CDR3 is built from 16 residues. V was pared by 5 bases and J by 7 bases, with 8 bases of the junction left unmatched. The CDR3: CASSPRLAGVGGELFF. The CDR3 bases are TGTGCCAGCAGCCCCCGACTAGCGGGAGTGGGCGGGGAGCTGTTTTTT.

The CDR3 region is CASSQFGLGWETQYF. The CDR3 coding sequence is TGTGCCAGCAGCCAATTCGGACTGGGGTGGGAGACCCAGTACTTC. The chain combines TRBV14 with TRBJ2-5; possible D gene TRBD2, 5 bases. V gave up 2 bases and J gave up 5 bases, with 15 bases separating them. Germline CDR1 and CDR2: SGHDN and FVKESK. CDR3 size: 15 residues. Full variable domain (missing parts from reference TRBV14 and TRBJ2-5): EAGVTQFPSHSVIEKGQTVTLRCDPISGHDNLYWYRRVMGKEIKFLLHFVKESKQDESGMPNNRFLAERTGGTYSTLKVQPAELEDSGVYFCASSQFGLGWETQYFGPGTRLLVL.

The chain recombines TRBV2 with TRBJ1-5; D unclear. V lost 3 bases, J lost 6 bases, and 12 bases lay in between. This CDR3 spans 14 amino acids. Germline V lookup: CDR1 SNHLY, CDR2 FYNNEI. The CDR3: CASSDTGSLQPQHF. CDR3 sequence (DNA): TGTGCCAGCAGTGACACGGGGTCGCTTCAGCCCCAGCATTTT.

This chain connects TRBV28 to TRBJ1-1; no reliable D call. V gave up 4 bases and J gave up 12 bases, with 15 bases separating them. Germline V lookup: CDR1 MDHEN, CDR2 SYDVKM. The CDR3 covers 12 residues. This CDR3 is CASSSPSSGTFF. The CDR3 DNA sequence: TGTGCCAGCAGTTCCCCCTCCTCGGGGACTTTCTTT.

The V call is TRBV5-6, the J call TRBJ2-1, with 7 bases aligning to TRBD2. The CDR3 totals 16 residues. Germline V CDR1 and CDR2: SGHDT, YYEEEE. The J segment lost 3 bases and the V segment lost 2 bases, leaving 8 bases of the junction unmatched. The CDR3 bases are TGTGCCAGCAGCTTTGGACCTAGCGGAGACTACAATGAGCAGTTCTTC. It yields the protein CASSFGPSGDYNEQFF.

This clone was observed a handful of times. The chain carries TRBV7-8 and TRBJ1-2; 11 bases line up with TRBD1. Germline trimming cut 3 bases from V and 8 bases from J; bases unmatched to any gene: 5. The CDR3 length is 14 residues. Germline V gene data show CDR1 as SGHVS and CDR2 as FQNEAQ. The CDR3 DNA sequence: TGTGCCAGCAGCTTGCAGGACAGGGGGCAAGGCTACACCTTC. This translates into CASSLQDRGQGYTF.

This clone was seen a single time. The rearrangement links TRBV27 to TRBJ2-7, with 11 bases matching TRBD2. Germline CDR1 is MNHEY and CDR2 is SMNVEV (reference sequence). The CDR3 is made up of 15 amino acids. With 4 bases clipped from V and 2 bases from J, the junction kept 4 bases outside the gene matches. The CDR3 DNA sequence: TGTGCCAGCAGTTCGACTAGCGGGAACCCCTACGAGCAGTACTTC. Protein: CASSSTSGNPYEQYF.

V gene TRBV9 combines with J gene TRBJ2-1, with TRBD1 matching 9 bases. The CDR3 contains 16 residues. The germline V gene encodes CDR1 SGDLS and CDR2 YYNGEE. The V gene end was trimmed by 3 bases and the J gene end by 4 bases; junction bases not matched to a gene: 8. The DNA for the CDR3 is TGTGCCAGCAGCGCCCCCCGGGACAGGGTTTACAATGAGCAGTTCTTC. Translating gives CASSAPRDRVYNEQFF.

The V and J genes are TRBV21-1 and TRBJ1-2. TRBV21-1 is recorded as a pseudogene. The CDR3 consists of 13 residues. CDR3 protein: CASSEGLSFGYTF. DNA for the CDR3: TGTGCCAGCAGCGAGGGTCTATCTTTTGGCTACACCTTC.

This clone was recorded a few times. The genes are TRBV5-1 and TRBJ2-3, with TRBD2 matching over 11 bases. CDR1 is SGHRS and CDR2 is YFSETQ in the germline V gene. V lost 1 base to trimming and J lost 2 bases; unmatched junction nucleotides: 6. The CDR3 is 17 residues long. CDR3 DNA: TGCGCCAGCAGCTTGAAGGCTAGCGGGAGGACCACAGATACGCAGTATTTT. Amino acids: CASSLKASGRTTDTQYF.

V gene TRBV30 combines with J gene TRBJ1-1; D is ambiguous. The CDR3 runs to 11 residues. The V gene's germline CDR1 is GTSNPN and CDR2 SVGIG (reference sequence). Trimming removed 5 bases at V and 8 bases at J, with 12 bases between. Here the CDR3 reads CAWGWGGEAFF. The CDR3 DNA reads as TGTGCCTGGGGTTGGGGAGGGGAAGCTTTCTTT.

This chain links TRBV18 with TRBJ2-1; TRBD1 matches 11 bases. The CDR3 is 15 residues long. Trimming took 4 bases from V and 6 from J; bases not matched to a gene: 5. Germline assignment: CDR1 KGHSH and CDR2 LQKENI. Here the CDR3 reads CASSLGQGAVNEQFF. CDR3 sequence (DNA): TGTGCCAGCTCACTTGGACAGGGGGCGGTCAATGAGCAGTTCTTC.

The table lists this clone with a few counts. J is TRBJ1-1 and V is TRBV6-1, with D maybe TRBD1 (5 bases). The V gene lost 2 bases and the J gene lost 2 bases, with 9 bases spanning the gap. CDR1 MNHNS and CDR2 SASEGT come from the germline V gene. The CDR3 totals 14 residues. The CDR3 DNA sequence: TGTGCCAGCAGTGAAAAAGGGGCTAACACTGAAGCTTTCTTT. It is translated as CASSEKGANTEAFF.

The gene calls are TRBV5-6 and TRBJ1-2; TRBD1 aligns across 8 bases. V shed 0 bases, J shed 5 bases, and the junction held 3 bases outside the gene matches. Germline V gene data show CDR1 as SGHDT and CDR2 as YYEEEE. The CDR3 length is 14 residues. CDR3 sequence: CASSLDDRGYGYTF. CDR3 sequence (DNA): TGTGCCAGCAGCTTGGACGACAGGGGTTATGGCTACACCTTC. The whole variable domain, filled in from reference TRBV5-6 and TRBJ1-2, reads DAGVTQSPTHLIKTRGQQVTLRCSPKSGHDTVSWYQQALGQGPQFIFQYYEEEERQRGNFPDRFSGHQFPNYSSELNVNALLLGDSALYLCASSLDDRGYGYTFGSGTRLTVV.

There are many counts of this clone. V usage is TRBV4-2 and J usage is TRBJ1-5, with D hard to call. The CDR3 length is 16 residues. V was pared by 1 base and J by 4 bases, with 14 bases between. Germline CDR1 is LGHNA and CDR2 is YNFKEQ. The CDR3 DNA sequence: TGTGCCAGCAGCCAAGGGCCGGCAGGAACAAATCAGCCCCAGCATTTT. Protein: CASSQGPAGTNQPQHF.

The rearrangement links TRBV2 to TRBJ1-1, with D possibly being TRBD1 (5 bases). This CDR3 is built from 15 residues. Trimming shortened V by 6 bases and J by 5 bases, and 19 bases separated the two germline ends. The germline V gene has CDR1 SNHLY and CDR2 FYNNEI. CDR3 amino acids: CASREWFQGGTEAFF. The CDR3 region has the DNA TGTGCCAGCAGGGAGTGGTTCCAGGGAGGGACTGAAGCTTTCTTT.

V usage is TRBV10-3 and J usage is TRBJ2-3, with a tentative D call TRBD2 (5 bases). V was pared by 2 bases and J by 4 bases, with 7 bases between. The germline gives CDR1 ENHRY, CDR2 SYGVKD. The CDR3 length is 13 residues. CDR3 in DNA: TGTGCCATCAGTGAGGGGAGCCCAGATACGCAGTATTTT. This translates into CAISEGSPDTQYF.

The chain couples TRBV9 to TRBJ2-7; D is perhaps TRBD2 (5 bases). The CDR3 length is 14 residues. Between the trimmed V and J ends, which lost 6 bases and 0 bases, there was a span of 13 bases. CDR1 SGDLS and CDR2 YYNGEE come from the germline V gene. The CDR3 DNA reads as TGTGCCAGCAACAAAGGACTTGACTCCTACGAGCAGTACTTC. Amino acid sequence: CASNKGLDSYEQYF. The full variable domain, rest sourced from reference TRBV9 and TRBJ2-7, is DSGVTQTPKHLITATGQRVTLRCSPRSGDLSVYWYQQSLDQGLQFLIQYYNGEERAKGNILERFSAQQFPDLHSELNLSSLELGDSALYFCASNKGLDSYEQYFGPGTRLTVT.

The rearrangement uses TRBV10-2 and TRBJ1-1; TRBD1 might be the D (6 bases). Germline values: CDR1 WSHSY, CDR2 SAAADI. This CDR3 is built from 15 residues. The V gene lost 3 bases and the J gene lost 9 bases, with 20 bases spanning the gap. This CDR3 is CASSDRRIQGDKAFF. The CDR3 nucleotides read TGCGCCAGCAGTGACAGGAGGATACAGGGCGATAAAGCTTTCTTT.